These 26 T cell receptor beta chains originate from one sample sequenced in a study of CD8+CD57+ T cells in acquired aplastic anemia. Patients chosen for sequencing had shown CD8+CD57+ cell expansion by flow cytometry. Genomic DNA was employed as the template in profiling TCR beta VDJ and CDR3. TCRdb independently ran MiXCR on the reads; one entry per CDR3 protein. The sample holds roughly 250,000 distinct CDR3 sequences; approximately 50% are singletons and the top ten take 7.8%. The sequencing input was sorted CD4+, CD8+, or CD8+CD57+ T cells (not recorded which) from PBMCs. Source of these receptors: a human donor with aplastic anemia.

This clonotype was seen repeatedly, ten times or more. The J gene is TRBJ2-3, the V gene TRBV15, with 7 bases aligning to TRBD1. With V trimmed by 5 bases and J by 9 bases, 8 bases remained unmatched. The CDR3 runs to 13 residues. CDR1 and CDR2 (germline): LNHNV, YYDKDF (reference sequence). DNA for the CDR3: TGTGCCACCAGCGACCGACAGGGTCGGACGCAGTATTTT. Protein: CATSDRQGRTQYF.

This clonotype was counted a few times. V and J are TRBV25-1 and TRBJ2-7; 11 positions match TRBD2. The CDR3 runs 18 residues. Germline CDR1 is MGHDK and CDR2 is SYGVNS. V shed 5 bases and J 5 bases; nucleotides not matched to a gene: 17. The DNA of the CDR3 is TGTGCCAGCAGTCCACTTGTTGTAGCGGGAGGGCCTCTTCACGAGCAGTACTTC. Amino acid sequence: CASSPLVVAGGPLHEQYF.

The V and J genes are TRBV7-9 and TRBJ1-5; D not resolved. Trimming removed 0 bases at V and 9 bases at J, with 6 bases between. Germline loops: CDR1 SEHNR, CDR2 FQNEAQ (reference sequence). The CDR3 loop spans 12 amino acids. As DNA, the CDR3 is TGTGCCAGCAGCTTAGCCCCTAGGCCCCAGCATTTT. Protein product: CASSLAPRPQHF.

This clonotype has ten or more counts. This chain links TRBV7-9 with TRBJ1-1; tentatively, D is TRBD1 (5 bases). Germline CDR1 reads SEHNR; CDR2 reads FQNEAQ (reference sequence). The V gene lost 2 bases and the J gene lost 5 bases, with 18 bases spanning the gap. The CDR3 loop spans 16 amino acids. Written as DNA, the CDR3 is TGTGCCAGCAGCTTATGTCCTGGGCAGGGCCAGACTGAAGCTTTCTTT. It encodes CASSLCPGQGQTEAFF.

This chain connects TRBV28 to TRBJ2-6; no clear D gene. Trimming pared 0 bases from V and 0 bases from J, leaving 9 bases between. CDR1 and CDR2 from the germline V gene are MDHEN and SYDVKM. The CDR3 covers 17 residues. The CDR3 coding sequence is TGTGCCAGCAGTTTATGTGGGGAATGCTCTGGGGCCAACGTCCTGACTTTC. Residues: CASSLCGECSGANVLTF.

This clonotype was counted ten times or more. The chain couples TRBV5-1 to TRBJ2-5; the match to TRBD2 covers 8 bases. This CDR3 spans 18 amino acids. The germline V gene encodes CDR1 SGHRS and CDR2 YFSETQ. V shed 1 base, J shed 3 bases, and the junction held 14 bases outside the gene matches. The CDR3 here is CASSLRLAGSVIEETQYF. CDR3 in DNA: TGCGCCAGCAGCTTGAGGCTAGCGGGTTCCGTCATCGAAGAGACCCAGTACTTC.

The rearrangement uses TRBV7-3 and TRBJ2-5; D is possibly TRBD2 (7 bases). The J call may not be correct, given that the DNA end is closer to TRBJ2-7. Germline CDR1 and CDR2: SGHTA and FQGTGA. The CDR3 contains 14 residues. DNA of the CDR3: TGTGCCAGCAGCGTAGGAGGTGGGGGGGCCGAGCAGTACTTC. It specifies CASSVGGGGAEQYF.

This clonotype was counted ten times or more. The rearrangement joins TRBV5-1 to TRBJ1-2; no clear D. This CDR3 is 14 amino acids long. The V end lost 0 bases, the J end lost 6 bases, and 12 bases lay between the germline ends. The germline V gene encodes CDR1 SGHRS and CDR2 YFSETQ. The CDR3 coding sequence is TGCGCCAGCAGCTTGGATTCGACAACCCATGGCTACACCTTC. Protein: CASSLDSTTHGYTF.

The rearrangement joins TRBV20-1 to TRBJ2-1, with a possible D match to TRBD2 (7 bases). The CDR3 covers 15 residues. The germline gives CDR1 DFQATT, CDR2 SNEGSKA (reference sequence). Trimming stripped 6 bases from V and 3 bases from J, with 18 bases between. The CDR3, as DNA: TGCAGTGCCGAGGGGGGGGGTAAGGTCTACAATGAGCAGTTCTTC. Its protein product is CSAEGGGKVYNEQFF.

This clonotype was seen repeatedly, ten times or more. The chain joins TRBV29-1 to TRBJ2-5; 9 positions match TRBD2. The CDR3 runs to 14 residues. The V gene end was trimmed by 4 bases and the J gene end by 2 bases; junction bases not matched to a gene: 5. Germline-derived CDR1 and CDR2 are SQVTM and ANQGSEA. CDR3 in amino acids: CSVALAGPQETQYF. CDR3 DNA sequence: TGCAGCGTTGCTCTAGCGGGGCCGCAAGAGACCCAGTACTTC.

The table lists this clonotype with a count of one. The V gene is TRBV25-1, the J gene TRBJ2-5; 8 bases map to TRBD1. J was trimmed by 2 bases and V by 2 bases; bases with no gene match: 7. The length of the CDR3 is 16 residues. Germline V gene sequence: CDR1 MGHDK, CDR2 SYGVNS. CDR3 nucleotides: TGTGCCAGCAGTGAACTTTGGACAGGGAAACAAGAGACCCAGTACTTC. The encoded protein is CASSELWTGKQETQYF.

The chain uses TRBV20-1 and TRBJ1-2; D is unclear. Germline values: CDR1 DFQATT, CDR2 SNEGSKA (reference sequence). Trimming took off 2 bases at V and 4 bases at J, with 5 bases between the two ends. The length of the CDR3 is 11 residues. The CDR3 sequence is CSARYIYGYTF. Here the CDR3 DNA reads TGCAGTGCTAGATACATCTATGGCTACACCTTC.

This clonotype was found many times. The gene calls are TRBV7-3 and TRBJ2-3; 8 nucleotides line up with TRBD2. The CDR3 is 14 amino acids. Losses at the gene ends were 2 bases for V and 6 bases for J; bases not matched to a gene: 4. Germline V lookup: CDR1 SGHTA, CDR2 FQGTGA. For the CDR3, the DNA is TGTGCCAGCAGCTTAGCGGGAGGTATTGATACGCAGTATTTT. Encoded protein: CASSLAGGIDTQYF.

The rearrangement joins TRBV18 to TRBJ2-5, with unresolved D. Germline assignment: CDR1 KGHSH and CDR2 LQKENI. Trimming removed 3 bases at V and 1 base at J, with 6 bases between. CDR3 length equals 13 residues. CDR3 sequence reads: CASSPQIQETQYF. Written as DNA, the CDR3 is TGTGCCAGCTCACCCCAAATCCAAGAGACCCAGTACTTC. The variable domain in full, with the rest retrieved from reference TRBV18 and TRBJ2-5, is NAGVMQNPRHLVRRRGQEARLRCSPMKGHSHVYWYRQLPEEGLKFMVYLQKENIIDESGMPKERFSAEFPKEGPSILRIQQVVRGDSAAYFCASSPQIQETQYFGPGTRLLVL.

The chain employs TRBV9 and TRBJ2-7; TRBD1 agrees at 7 bases. V shed 3 bases, J shed 1 base, and the junction held 7 bases outside the gene matches. This CDR3 spans 15 amino acids. Germline V gives CDR1 SGDLS, CDR2 YYNGEE. CDR3 residues: CASSGNRGPSYEQYF. The CDR3 bases are TGTGCCAGCAGCGGAAACAGGGGTCCTTCCTACGAGCAGTACTTC.

This clonotype was picked up a small number of times. The chain links TRBV28 to TRBJ1-6; D possibly corresponds to TRBD1 (6 bases). This CDR3 spans 16 amino acids. Trimming stripped 5 bases from V and 11 bases from J, with 22 bases between. CDR1 and CDR2 (germline): MDHEN, SYDVKM. DNA of the CDR3: TGTGCCAGCAGTACTCTACAACAAGGGACAACCCCACCCCTCCACTTT. It yields the protein CASSTLQQGTTPPLHF.

V is TRBV24-1 and J is TRBJ2-3; 7 bases match TRBD2. J gave up 3 bases and V 1 base, and 9 bases lay outside the gene matches. This CDR3 spans 17 amino acids. Germline CDR1 and CDR2: KGHDR and SFDVKD. The DNA of the CDR3 is TGTGCCACCAGTGATTTCTCTACTAGCGTTACAACAGATACGCAGTATTTT. Residues: CATSDFSTSVTTDTQYF.

The V call is TRBV7-2, the J call TRBJ1-2; D not certain. Trimming took off 5 bases at V and 5 bases at J, with 9 bases between the two ends. Germline CDR1 SGHTA, CDR2 FQGNSA. This CDR3 is 12 amino acids long. In DNA form, the CDR3 reads TGTGCCAGCAGCCCTATACAATATGGCTACACCTTC. It specifies CASSPIQYGYTF.

CDR3 protein: CASSEAGQSYEQYF. The CDR3 nucleotides are TGTGCCAGCAGTGAAGCCGGACAGTCCTACGAGCAGTACTTC. The chain joins TRBV2 to TRBJ2-7; possible D gene TRBD1, 6 bases. Trimming took off 0 bases at V and 1 base at J, with 7 bases between the two ends. Germline lookup yields CDR1 SNHLY and CDR2 FYNNEI. This CDR3 spans 14 amino acids.

The CDR3: CASSIGGVREKLFF. The CDR3 nucleotides read TGTGCCAGTAGTATAGGGGGGGTACGGGAAAAACTGTTTTTT. The gene calls are TRBV19 and TRBJ1-4, with D perhaps matching TRBD1 (5 bases). This CDR3 is 14 amino acids long. Trimming pared 1 base from V and 8 bases from J, leaving 11 bases between. Germline V gene sequence: CDR1 LNHDA, CDR2 SQIVND (reference sequence). Full variable domain (missing parts from reference TRBV19 and TRBJ1-4): DGGITQSPKYLFRKEGQNVTLSCEQNLNHDAMYWYRQDPGQGLRLIYYSQIVNDFQKGDIAEGYSVSREKKESFPLTVTSAQKNPTAFYLCASSIGGVREKLFFGSGTQLSVL.

This clonotype was picked up a small number of times. A much larger clone differs by one base, so this may be a read error. The J gene is TRBJ2-1, the V gene TRBV5-1; perhaps D is TRBD1 or TRBD2 (6 bases each). The CDR3 has 14 residues. V lost 0 bases and J 10 bases, leaving 14 bases between the germline ends. CDR1 and CDR2 from the germline V gene are SGHRS and YFSETQ. The CDR3 spells CASSLEGGRDEQFF. The CDR3 DNA reads as TGCGCCAGCAGCTTGGAAGGGGGGCGGGACGAGCAGTTCTTC.

V gene TRBV7-3 combines with J gene TRBJ2-7; 8 bases fit TRBD1. Germline trimming cut 5 bases from V and 2 bases from J; bases unmatched to any gene: 8. Germline V gene sequence: CDR1 SGHTA, CDR2 FQGTGA. CDR3 length equals 15 residues. The CDR3, as DNA: TGTGCCAGCAGCCCAGGACAGGGTATGACCTACGAGCAGTACTTC. Translation: CASSPGQGMTYEQYF.

Of note for this clonotype: A much larger clone is a single base away; this may be a read error. This chain uses TRBV14 with TRBJ1-2, with D hard to call. The CDR3 has 14 amino acids. CDR1 is SGHDN and CDR2 is FVKESK in the germline V gene. The CDR3 DNA sequence: TGTGCCAGCAGCCAAGTCGGAGAGAACTATGGCCACACCTTC. This encodes CASSQVGENYGHTF. Based on the CDR3 plus reference TRBV14 and TRBJ1-2, the full variable domain is EAGVTQFPSHSVIEKGQTVTLRCDPISGHDNLYWYRRVMGKEIKFLLHFVKESKQDESGMPNNRFLAERTGGTYSTLKVQPAELEDSGVYFCASSQVGENYGHTFGSGTRLTVV.

This clonotype was picked up many times. The J gene is TRBJ2-5, the V gene TRBV6-1; 13 bases match TRBD2. Losses at the gene ends were 2 bases for V and 5 bases for J; bases not matched to a gene: 2. Looked up from germline, CDR1 is MNHNS and CDR2 is SASEGT. The CDR3 is 15 amino acids. The CDR3 bases are TGTGCCAGCAGTGAAACTAGCGGGGGGGCGGAGACCCAGTACTTC. It encodes CASSETSGGAETQYF.

The V and J genes are TRBV10-3 and TRBJ1-1; 8 bases match TRBD1. Germline CDR1 is ENHRY and CDR2 is SYGVKD. The CDR3 contains 15 residues. V gave up 0 bases and J gave up 3 bases; unmatched junction bases: 3. This CDR3 is CAISESDRGDTEAFF. CDR3 DNA sequence: TGTGCCATCAGTGAGTCAGACAGGGGCGACACTGAAGCTTTCTTT.

This clonotype has at least ten counts. The chain is built from TRBV20-1 and TRBJ2-5, with 10 nucleotides matching TRBD2. Germline CDR1 reads DFQATT; CDR2 reads SNEGSKA (reference sequence). This CDR3 has 18 residues. Germline trimming cut 3 bases from V and 1 base from J; bases unmatched to any gene: 14. CDR3 nucleotide sequence: TGCAGTGCTAGTCTTGCGGCTAGCGGGAGCGGGGGCCAAGAGACCCAGTACTTC. Amino acids: CSASLAASGSGGQETQYF.